This T cell receptor (beta chain) was sequenced in a study of blood T cell repertoires in COVID-19. Some clones are missing from TCRdb's copy, which holds only in-frame ones; the method was immunoSEQ multiplex PCR. The table includes some 200,000 clones, 70% to 90% detected once. The CDR3 runs to 15 residues. The germline V gene encodes CDR1 SGHAT and CDR2 FQNNGV. Trimming left V 1 base short and J 4 bases short, with 13 bases between. The chain employs TRBV11-2 and TRBJ1-1; D is perhaps TRBD1 (5 bases). This clonotype was obtained from a woman between 45 and 60 years old in a cohort exposed to, infected with or recovered from COVID-19 (not recorded which). The sequencing input was PBMCs or T cells enriched from blood (not recorded which). The CDR3 sequence is CASSLVIRASTEAFF. Here the CDR3 DNA reads TGTGCCAGCAGCTTAGTGATCAGGGCGAGCACTGAAGCTTTCTTT.